A selection of T cell receptor beta chains follows, all from one sample in a study of blood T cells in healthy people across ages. One entry per CDR3 protein results from TCRdb running MiXCR on the 5' RACE reads. The repertoire includes roughly 900,000 distinct CDR3 sequences, 25% to 30% of them detected once, and roughly 17% sits in the top ten. Sequencing used blood. Receptors originate from a woman of 80 years or more in good health. CDR3s include the opening cysteine and the closing phenylalanine or tryptophan. The order of the fields is clone size, V gene, J gene, D gene, CDR3 protein, CDR3 DNA. The D gene is left open where the match is weak. Clone size is shown for a subset of rows, as once, few, many or a class of expanded clone.

few,TRBV6-2/TRBV6-3,TRBJ2-2,NA,CASSKTLYGELFF,TGTGCCAGCAGTAAGACTCTCTACGGGGAGCTGTTTTTT
NA,TRBV5-5,TRBJ1-5,TRBD1,CASSYTGGSNQPQHF,TGTGCCAGCAGCTATACAGGGGGCAGTAATCAGCCCCAGCATTTT
many,TRBV3-1,TRBJ2-5,TRBD1,CASSLTGGGGETQYF,TGTGCCAGCAGCCTTACAGGGGGCGGAGGAGAGACCCAGTACTTC
many,TRBV7-9,TRBJ1-2,NA,CASNPTNYGYTF,TGTGCCAGCAACCCTACTAACTATGGCTACACCTTC
many,TRBV18,TRBJ1-5,NA,CASSPSNQPQHF,TGTGCCAGCTCACCCTCAAATCAGCCCCAGCATTTT
NA,TRBV20-1,TRBJ2-3,TRBD2,CSANPGLAGVAGTDTQYF,TGCAGTGCTAATCCCGGACTAGCGGGGGTTGCTGGCACAGATACGCAGTATTTT
NA,TRBV7-9,TRBJ2-2,NA,CASSFSRIGASGELFF,TGTGCCAGCAGTTTTTCCCGGATAGGGGCGTCCGGGGAGCTGTTTTTT
many,TRBV7-2,TRBJ2-3,NA,CASSLGWTLKTDTQYF,TGTGCCAGCAGCTTGGGGTGGACGCTAAAAACAGATACGCAGTATTTT
many,TRBV5-6,TRBJ1-2,TRBD1,CASSPQGGFYGYTF,TGTGCCAGCAGCCCGCAGGGGGGCTTCTATGGCTACACCTTC
NA,TRBV18,TRBJ2-1,NA,CASSLGPQETQFF,TGTGCCAGCTCACTTGGACCGCAAGAGACCCAGTTCTTC
many,TRBV11-2,TRBJ2-4,NA,CASRYSNIQYF,TGTGCCAGCAGATATTCAAACATTCAGTACTTC
many,TRBV29-1,TRBJ1-2,NA,CAGGSDYGYTF,TGCGCGGGGGGGTCCGACTATGGCTACACCTTC
many,TRBV6-6,TRBJ1-2,TRBD1,CASSHNRGDYGYTF,TGTGCCAGCAGTCACAACAGGGGTGACTATGGCTACACCTTC
many,TRBV11-2,TRBJ2-1,NA,CASSLDRAANEQFF,TGTGCCAGCAGCTTAGACAGGGCTGCGAATGAGCAGTTCTTC
NA,TRBV4-3,TRBJ1-5,NA,CASSQETYRGQPQHF,TGCGCCAGCAGCCAAGAAACATATCGGGGTCAGCCCCAGCATTTT
many,TRBV6-5,TRBJ2-7,TRBD2,CASSIPGLAGSYEQYF,TGTGCCAGCAGTATTCCAGGACTAGCGGGGTCCTACGAGCAGTACTTC
NA,TRBV12-3/TRBV12-4,TRBJ2-5,TRBD2,CASSPGLAGVEETQYF,TGTGCCAGCAGCCCGGGACTAGCGGGAGTAGAGGAGACCCAGTACTTC
many,TRBV3-1,TRBJ2-5,NA,CASSRRGVSGIETQYF,TGTGCCAGCAGCCGGAGGGGGGTTAGCGGTATAGAGACCCAGTACTTC
many,TRBV15,TRBJ2-5,NA,CATSMREGVRYF,TGTGCCACCAGCATGCGCGAGGGGGTTAGGTACTTC
few,TRBV28,TRBJ1-2,TRBD1,CASSLQGAQSRGYTF,TGTGCCAGCAGTTTACAGGGGGCGCAGTCGAGGGGCTACACCTTC
many,TRBV10-3,TRBJ1-6,NA,CAISAGHESPLHF,TGTGCCATCAGTGCAGGGCACGAATCACCCCTCCACTTT
many,TRBV10-3,TRBJ2-1,TRBD2,CAIGGLAGHNEQFF,TGTGCCATCGGCGGACTAGCGGGGCACAATGAGCAGTTCTTC
NA,TRBV28,TRBJ1-5,NA,CASSVRGQPQHF,TGTGCCAGCAGTGTGCGGGGTCAGCCCCAGCATTTT
few,TRBV12-3/TRBV12-4,TRBJ2-3,TRBD1,CASSLGQGVEDTQYF,TGTGCCAGCAGCCTGGGACAGGGGGTGGAAGATACGCAGTATTTT
NA,TRBV9,TRBJ2-5,NA,CASSDGTQETQYF,TGTGCCAGCAGCGATGGAACCCAAGAGACCCAGTACTTC
few,TRBV20-1,TRBJ2-3,NA,CSARDSRDKEFADTQYF,TGCAGTGCTAGAGATTCCCGGGACAAGGAATTTGCAGATACGCAGTATTTT
many,TRBV10-3,TRBJ1-6,TRBD1,CAIRDRVNSPLHF,TGTGCCATCAGGGACAGGGTTAATTCACCCCTCCACTTT
few,TRBV7-9,TRBJ1-2,NA,CASSLVSGPNYGYTF,TGTGCCAGCAGCTTAGTTTCAGGTCCTAACTATGGCTACACCTTC
NA,TRBV20-1,TRBJ1-1,TRBD1,CSARDRGHTMNAEAFF,TGCAGTGCTAGGGACAGGGGGCATACTATGAACGCTGAAGCTTTCTTT
many,TRBV6-2/TRBV6-3,TRBJ2-4,NA,CASSSSRGGLGNIQYF,TGTGCCAGCAGTTCATCCCGCGGGGGCTTGGGGAACATTCAGTACTTC
NA,TRBV19,TRBJ2-1,NA,CASSLQVLSSYNGQFF,TGTGCCAGTAGTTTGCAGGTCCTAAGCTCCTACAATGGGCAGTTCTTC
NA,TRBV11-2,TRBJ2-2,TRBD1,CASNLSGGADTGELFF,TGTGCCAGCAACTTATCAGGGGGCGCCGACACCGGGGAGCTGTTTTTT
many,TRBV6-5,TRBJ2-5,TRBD2,CASSILIAGGVETQYF,TGTGCCAGCAGTATCCTGATAGCGGGGGGCGTGGAGACCCAGTACTTC
many,TRBV3-1,TRBJ2-1,NA,CASSQVDNEQFF,TGTGCCAGCAGCCAAGTGGACAATGAGCAGTTCTTC
NA,TRBV12-3/TRBV12-4,TRBJ2-7,NA,CASSLADRADTQYF,TGTGCCAGCAGTTTAGCGGACAGAGCAGATACGCAGTACTTC
NA,TRBV18,TRBJ1-1,NA,CASSPTTVVYTEAFF,TGTGCCAGCTCACCAACGACAGTAGTTTACACTGAAGCTTTCTTT
many,TRBV7-2,TRBJ2-3,TRBD2,CASSLVGTSGGTDTQYF,TGTGCCAGCAGCTTAGTAGGGACTAGCGGGGGAACAGATACGCAGTATTTT
few,TRBV2,TRBJ2-3,TRBD2,CASRLTSGGARDTQYF,TGTGCCAGCAGACTGACTAGCGGGGGGGCCAGAGATACGCAGTATTTT
once,TRBV20-1,TRBJ2-3,TRBD2,CSARDLLTGGGDTQYF,TGCAGTGCTAGAGATCTGTTAACGGGAGGTGGAGATACGCAGTATTTT
few,TRBV6-2/TRBV6-3,TRBJ1-1,NA,CASSSRQGRTEAFF,TGTGCCAGCAGTTCTAGGCAGGGGCGAACTGAAGCTTTCTTT
few,TRBV5-8,TRBJ1-5,NA,CASSYRVRPNQPQHF,TGTGCCAGCAGCTACAGGGTCAGGCCTAATCAGCCCCAGCATTTT
NA,TRBV7-2,TRBJ1-6,NA,CASSAEGRAFPQNSPLHF,TGTGCCAGCAGCGCGGAAGGCAGGGCCTTCCCACAGAATTCACCCCTCCACTTT
many,TRBV24-1,TRBJ2-1,TRBD1,CATSGWGQGANEQFF,TGTGCCACCAGTGGCTGGGGACAGGGTGCAAATGAGCAGTTCTTC
many,TRBV7-2,TRBJ2-5,NA,CASSLGSQGKTQYF,TGTGCCAGCAGCTTAGGGTCCCAGGGGAAGACCCAGTACTTC
few,TRBV3-1,TRBJ2-6,NA,CASSQERFSLSGANVLTF,TGTGCCAGCAGCCAAGAACGCTTCTCCCTCTCTGGGGCCAACGTCCTGACTTTC
many,TRBV20-1,TRBJ1-2,TRBD1,CSALRDRDGYTF,TGCAGTGCTCTCCGGGACAGGGATGGCTACACCTTC
NA,TRBV4-3,TRBJ1-5,NA,CASSRGRGTQPQHF,TGCGCCAGCAGCCGAGGACGGGGGACACAGCCCCAGCATTTT
once,TRBV5-1,TRBJ2-1,TRBD2,CASSLDGTTLNEQFF,TGCGCCAGCAGCTTGGACGGGACTACACTCAATGAGCAGTTCTTC
few,TRBV11-3,TRBJ2-3,NA,CATRGSTDTQYF,TGTGCCACGCGGGGCTCCACAGATACGCAGTATTTT
NA,TRBV6-2/TRBV6-3,TRBJ2-1,TRBD2,CASSYTAGGISNEQFF,TGTGCCAGCAGTTACACGGCGGGGGGGATCAGCAATGAGCAGTTCTTC
NA,TRBV4-2,TRBJ2-7,TRBD1,CASSLIGTGRSYEQYF,TGTGCCAGCAGCTTAATCGGGACAGGGAGGTCCTACGAGCAGTACTTC
many,TRBV2,TRBJ1-1,TRBD1,CASSEGQGYTEAFF,TGTGCCAGCAGTGAGGGACAGGGATACACTGAAGCTTTCTTT
NA,TRBV15,TRBJ2-1,NA,CATSRDRVANEQFF,TGTGCCACCAGCAGAGACAGGGTAGCGAATGAGCAGTTCTTC
many,TRBV15,TRBJ2-3,NA,CATSRDQGRSTDTQYF,TGTGCCACCAGCAGAGATCAGGGACGGAGCACAGATACGCAGTATTTT
NA,TRBV6-2/TRBV6-3,TRBJ2-4,NA,CASSLREGPKNIQYF,TGTGCCAGCAGTCTACGAGAGGGGCCCAAAAACATTCAGTACTTC